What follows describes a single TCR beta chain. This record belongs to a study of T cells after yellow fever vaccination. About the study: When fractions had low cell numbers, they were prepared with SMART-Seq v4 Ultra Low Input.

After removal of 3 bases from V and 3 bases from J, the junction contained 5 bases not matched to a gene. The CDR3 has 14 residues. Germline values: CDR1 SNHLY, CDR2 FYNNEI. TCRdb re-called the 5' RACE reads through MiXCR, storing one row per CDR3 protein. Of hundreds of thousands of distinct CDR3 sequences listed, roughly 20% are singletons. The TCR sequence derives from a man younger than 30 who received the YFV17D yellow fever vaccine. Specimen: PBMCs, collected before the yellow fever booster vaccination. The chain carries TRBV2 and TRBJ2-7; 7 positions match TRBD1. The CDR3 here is CASSDRTGYYEQYF. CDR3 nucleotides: TGTGCCAGCAGTGACCGGACAGGATACTACGAGCAGTACTTC.